The 27 T cell receptor beta chains below were found in one sample sequenced in a study of spatial heterogeneity in lung cancer. The time point: sample taken at primary tumor resection. TCRs were sequenced from unsorted whole RNA of tumor, nontumor lung or PBMC. Using its own MiXCR run on the 5' RACE reads, TCRdb lists one record per CDR3 protein. This table has tens of thousands of distinct CDR3 sequences, approximately 5.2% appearing once. This sample comprised PBMCs, obtained at surgery. The receptors were sampled from a female donor with early-stage non-small cell lung cancer.

This clonotype was observed many times. This chain connects TRBV29-1 to TRBJ2-7; the D is unclear. The CDR3 has 13 residues. Germline loops: CDR1 SQVTM, CDR2 ANQGSEA. V lost 7 bases to trimming and J lost 3 bases, with 16 bases between them. As DNA, the CDR3 is TGCAGCGCCAGGTCCCTCGGAGACTACGAGCAGTACTTC. It translates to CSARSLGDYEQYF.

There are many counts of this clonotype. CDR3 nucleotide sequence: TGTGCCAGCAGCAGACAGGGGAGGGAAAGGAGGGAGACCCAGTACTTC. Translation: CASSRQGRERRETQYF. The J gene is TRBJ2-5, the V gene TRBV7-2, with TRBD1 as a possible D gene (8 bases). Trimming pared 5 bases from V and 5 bases from J, leaving 21 bases between. This CDR3 contains 16 residues. Germline values: CDR1 SGHTA, CDR2 FQGNSA. Supplemented by reference TRBV7-2 and TRBJ2-5, the full variable domain reads GAGVSQSPSNKVTEKGKDVELRCDPISGHTALYWYRQSLGQGLEFLIYFQGNSAPDKSGLPSDRFSAERTGGSVSTLTIQRTQQEDSAVYLCASSRQGRERRETQYFGPGTRLLVL.

There are many counts of this clonotype. This sequence joins TRBV5-1 and TRBJ1-2; 12 positions agree with TRBD1. Per germline, CDR1 SGHRS and CDR2 YFSETQ. CDR3 length equals 18 residues. Unmatched junction bases numbered 17, after V lost 4 bases and J lost 7 bases. This CDR3 reads CASSALPGQGAISAGYTF. The CDR3 region has the DNA TGCGCCAGCAGCGCCTTACCGGGACAGGGGGCAATATCGGCTGGCTACACCTTC. The complete variable domain, with remaining parts taken from reference TRBV5-1 and TRBJ1-2, reads KAGVTQTPRYLIKTRGQQVTLSCSPISGHRSVSWYQQTPGQGLQFLFEYFSETQRNKGNFPGRFSGRQFSNSRSEMNVSTLELGDSALYLCASSALPGQGAISAGYTFGSGTRLTVV.

The sample holds many counts of this clonotype. The gene calls are TRBV6-2 or TRBV6-3 and TRBJ2-1; 13 bases are a match to TRBD2. Trimming cost V 5 bases and J 9 bases; bases outside gene matches: 10. Per germline, CDR1 MNHEY and CDR2 SVGEGT. The CDR3 totals 16 residues. The CDR3 loop reads CASSPELAGGPSEQFF. The CDR3 region has the DNA TGTGCCAGCAGTCCCGAACTAGCGGGAGGGCCAAGTGAGCAGTTCTTC.

This clonotype was detected many times. This sequence joins TRBV21-1 and TRBJ2-7. TRBV21-1 represents a pseudogene. This CDR3 comprises 14 residues. The CDR3 nucleotides read TGTGCCAGCAGCAAAGAATACGCAGCCTACGAGCAGTACTTC. This encodes CASSKEYAAYEQYF.

This clonotype came up many times. This chain uses TRBV7-6 with TRBJ2-7, with D possibly being TRBD2 (5 bases). CDR1 and CDR2 from the germline V gene are SGHVS and FNYEAQ. The length of the CDR3 is 14 residues. V was pared by 5 bases and J by 4 bases, with 15 bases between. CDR3 sequence (DNA): TGTGCCAGCAGCCAGCTAGCTGCCGCTTACGAGCAGTACTTC. Residues: CASSQLAAAYEQYF.

This clonotype was recorded many times. The chain employs TRBV19 and TRBJ2-1; 10 nucleotides match TRBD2. V dropped 7 bases and J dropped 8; count of bases not matched to a gene: 11. This CDR3 has 15 amino acids. Germline V lookup: CDR1 LNHDA, CDR2 SQIVND (reference sequence). CDR3 in amino acids: CASISRASGSYEQFF. The CDR3 DNA is TGTGCCAGTATCTCCAGGGCTAGCGGGAGCTATGAGCAGTTCTTC.

This clonotype was seen repeatedly, ten times or more. This chain joins TRBV7-9 and TRBJ2-5, with TRBD2 matching over 7 bases. CDR3 size: 14 residues. Trimming cost V 5 bases and J 5 bases; bases outside gene matches: 8. Germline CDR1 is SEHNR and CDR2 is FQNEAQ (reference sequence). The CDR3 region has the DNA TGTGCCAGCAGCCCTCTTGGGGGGGAGGAGACCCAGTACTTC. It is translated as CASSPLGGEETQYF.

This clonotype occurred many times. The chain employs TRBV4-2 and TRBJ2-7; 11 bases are a match to TRBD2. Germline V gene lookup returns CDR1 LGHNA and CDR2 YNFKEQ. CDR3 length: 17 residues. V trimming: 1 base; J trimming: 3 bases; junction bases outside the gene matches: 8. The CDR3 region is CASSQGLAGGRLYEQYF. CDR3 DNA sequence: TGTGCCAGCAGCCAAGGGCTAGCGGGGGGCCGCCTCTACGAGCAGTACTTC.

This sequence joins TRBV28 and TRBJ2-4; D is possibly TRBD2 (5 bases). The CDR3 runs 15 residues. Trimming removed 2 bases from V and 1 base from J, with 9 bases in between. Germline V gene sequence: CDR1 MDHEN, CDR2 SYDVKM. CDR3 amino acids: CASSLIRRAKNIQYF. In DNA, the CDR3 is TGTGCCAGCAGTTTAATTAGGAGGGCCAAAAACATTCAGTACTTC.

This sequence joins TRBV11-2 and TRBJ1-6; weak D call: TRBD1 (6 bases). This CDR3 is built from 14 residues. Germline CDR1 SGHAT, CDR2 FQNNGV. Trimming shortened V by 1 base and J by 16 bases, and 17 bases separated the two germline ends. CDR3 coding DNA: TGTGCCAGCAGCTTAGGGGGGCCTTACAGGTCGCTCCACTTT. Amino acids: CASSLGGPYRSLHF.

Turning to this clonotype: A much bigger clone sits one base away, suggesting this may be a read error. The CDR3 DNA reads TGCAGTGCTAGCGGGGACACAGATACGCAGTATTTT. This encodes CSASGDTDTQYF. The J gene is TRBJ2-3, the V gene TRBV20-1; maybe TRBD2 (5 bases). In germline, CDR1 is DFQATT, CDR2 SNEGSKA (reference sequence). The CDR3 contains 12 residues. Between the trimmed V and J ends, which lost 3 bases and 2 bases, there was a span of 6 bases.

There are many counts of this clonotype. The chain links TRBV7-9 to TRBJ1-1; D is undetermined. Germline V gives CDR1 SEHNR, CDR2 FQNEAQ (reference sequence). The CDR3 contains 15 residues. The V end lost 0 bases, the J end lost 3 bases, and 11 bases lay between the germline ends. DNA for the CDR3: TGTGCCAGCAGCTTAGCCCGGGCGGCGTACACTGAAGCTTTCTTT. Amino acids: CASSLARAAYTEAFF.

This clonotype was recorded a few times. V gene TRBV7-9 combines with J gene TRBJ1-1; D is possibly TRBD1 (6 bases). The germline V and J ends were trimmed by 6 bases and 7 bases, with 15 bases remaining between them. The germline CDR1 and CDR2 sequences are SEHNR and FQNEAQ (reference sequence). The CDR3 is made up of 13 amino acids. CDR3 loop: CASRTPGASEAFF. For the CDR3, the DNA is TGTGCCAGCAGGACCCCAGGGGCGAGTGAAGCTTTCTTT.

The sample holds many counts of this clonotype. This sequence joins TRBV11-2 and TRBJ2-7; D remains ambiguous. This CDR3 contains 12 residues. Germline lookup yields CDR1 SGHAT and CDR2 FQNNGV. Trimming took off 5 bases at V and 5 bases at J, with 10 bases between the two ends. The chain's CDR3 is CASSRYEHEQYF. For the CDR3, the DNA is TGTGCCAGCAGCAGGTATGAGCACGAGCAGTACTTC.

This clonotype was recorded many times. The chain employs TRBV5-1 and TRBJ2-2, with D perhaps TRBD1 or TRBD2 (6 bases each). Trimming took 4 bases from V and 4 from J, leaving 14 bases between them. The germline V gene has CDR1 SGHRS and CDR2 YFSETQ. The CDR3 covers 15 residues. CDR3 nucleotide sequence: TGCGCCAGCAGCCCAGGGGACTTGGTCACCGGGGAGCTGTTTTTT. It codes for CASSPGDLVTGELFF.

The chain employs TRBV6-1 and TRBJ2-3, with D maybe TRBD2 (7 bases). Germline CDR1 reads MNHNS; CDR2 reads SASEGT. V was shortened by 8 bases and J by 0 bases, with 18 bases between the two germline ends. The CDR3 has 16 residues. The CDR3 DNA reads as TGTGCCAGCGGACAGAAGGGGGGAGGGAGCACAGATACGCAGTATTTT. Translating it yields CASGQKGGGSTDTQYF.

This clonotype has at least ten counts. The chain combines TRBV11-2 with TRBJ2-1; a possible D gene is TRBD2 (6 bases). Germline CDR1 and CDR2: SGHAT and FQNNGV. The CDR3 sequence is 15 residues long. V was trimmed by 4 bases and J by 5 bases, leaving 15 bases between them. In DNA form, the CDR3 reads TGTGCCAGCAGCTCCCTTAGCGGAGCAAACAATGAGCAGTTCTTC. Protein sequence: CASSSLSGANNEQFF. The variable domain in full, completed from reference TRBV11-2 and TRBJ2-1, reads EAGVAQSPRYKIIEKRQSVAFWCNPISGHATLYWYQQILGQGPKLLIQFQNNGVVDDSQLPKDRFSAERLKGVDSTLKIQPAKLEDSAVYLCASSSLSGANNEQFFGPGTRLTVL.

This clonotype has at least ten counts. The chain carries TRBV2 and TRBJ1-1; TRBD1 might be the D (5 bases). The CDR3 runs to 14 residues. Germline CDR1 SNHLY, CDR2 FYNNEI. V lost 7 bases and J 5 bases, leaving 17 bases between the germline ends. CDR3 DNA: TGTGCCAGCACCACGGACGGGGGAATTACTGAAGCTTTCTTT. This gives the protein CASTTDGGITEAFF.

This clonotype came up many times. The chain is built from TRBV30 and TRBJ2-6; the D gene is possibly TRBD2 (5 bases). V shed 2 bases and J shed 2 bases, with 7 bases lying between them. The CDR3 runs 14 residues. Germline values: CDR1 GTSNPN, CDR2 SVGIG (reference sequence). As DNA, the CDR3 is TGTGCCTGGAGTAGCGGTGCTGGGGCCAACGTCCTGACTTTC. This translates into CAWSSGAGANVLTF.

This clonotype was observed many times. This chain connects TRBV20-1 to TRBJ2-3, with D unresolved. This CDR3 spans 15 amino acids. Looked up from germline, CDR1 is DFQATT and CDR2 is SNEGSKA (reference sequence). V was cut by 4 bases and J by 4 bases, with 18 bases left in between. For the CDR3, the DNA is TGCAGTGCTACCCCGCCGGTTAGCCCCCCAGATACGCAGTATTTT. Its translation is CSATPPVSPPDTQYF.

This clonotype was counted ten times or more. This chain joins TRBV11-2 and TRBJ2-3; 11 bases fit TRBD2. Unmatched junction bases numbered 21, after V lost 4 bases and J lost 0 bases. The CDR3 has 22 amino acids. The germline V gene has CDR1 SGHAT and CDR2 FQNNGV. DNA of the CDR3: TGTGCCAGCAGCTCTAACCCAGCTGGACTAGCGGGCGGGGGGACTAGCACAGATACGCAGTATTTT. It specifies CASSSNPAGLAGGGTSTDTQYF. Full variable domain (rest looked up from reference TRBV11-2 and TRBJ2-3): EAGVAQSPRYKIIEKRQSVAFWCNPISGHATLYWYQQILGQGPKLLIQFQNNGVVDDSQLPKDRFSAERLKGVDSTLKIQPAKLEDSAVYLCASSSNPAGLAGGGTSTDTQYFGPGTRLTVL.

This rearrangement joins TRBV28 to TRBJ2-7, with 9 bases that match TRBD2. The length of the CDR3 is 15 residues. In germline, CDR1 is MDHEN, CDR2 SYDVKM. Trimming at V came to 5 bases and at J to 4 bases, leaving 9 bases not matched to a gene. The CDR3 reads CASSRPHSGGYEQYF. The CDR3 DNA reads TGTGCCAGCAGTAGACCCCATAGCGGGGGATACGAGCAGTACTTC.

This clonotype was seen ten or more times. The CDR3, as DNA: TGTGCCACCAGCACTGGGCTACCGGGAAGTGAGCAGTTCTTC. Its translation: CATSTGLPGSEQFF. The rearrangement links TRBV15 to TRBJ2-1; tentatively, D is TRBD2 (5 bases). CDR3 length equals 14 residues. The V and J ends lost 4 bases and 9 bases respectively, with 16 bases between them. Germline V CDR1 and CDR2: LNHNV, YYDKDF (reference sequence).

This clonotype was seen a few times. The rearrangement uses TRBV7-9 and TRBJ1-1; D not certain. From germline, CDR1 is SEHNR and CDR2 FQNEAQ (reference sequence). The CDR3 totals 14 residues. V was shortened by 5 bases and J by 1 base, with 11 bases between the two germline ends. CDR3 sequence reads: CASSAGFGNTEAFF. The DNA for the CDR3 is TGTGCCAGCAGCGCGGGGTTTGGGAACACTGAAGCTTTCTTT. The full variable domain, with the rest looked up from reference TRBV7-9 and TRBJ1-1, is DTGVSQNPRHKITKRGQNVTFRCDPISEHNRLYWYRQTLGQGPEFLTYFQNEAQLEKSRLLSDRFSAERPKGSFSTLEIQRTEQGDSAMYLCASSAGFGNTEAFFGQGTRLTVV.

This clonotype was observed at least ten times. The DNA of the CDR3 is TGTGCCACCAGCAGACCAGGAGGGTATGAGCAGTTCTTC. Translation gives CATSRPGGYEQFF. The chain carries TRBV15 and TRBJ2-1; the D gene is possibly TRBD2 (6 bases). Germline CDR1 LNHNV, CDR2 YYDKDF (reference sequence). V lost 2 bases and J lost 8, with 10 bases in between. The CDR3 totals 13 residues.

Many counts were recorded for this clonotype. The rearrangement links TRBV6-2 or TRBV6-3 to TRBJ2-7; 10 nucleotides align to TRBD2. The length of the CDR3 is 16 residues. CDR1 is MNHEY and CDR2 is SVGEGT in the germline V gene. With V trimmed by 2 bases and J by 1 base, 5 bases remained unmatched. The CDR3: CASSYHGLAESYEQYF. The CDR3 DNA reads as TGTGCCAGCAGTTACCACGGACTAGCGGAGTCCTACGAGCAGTACTTC.